The 27 T cell receptor beta chains presented below share a single source sample, sequenced in a study of regulatory T cells in long-lasting Graves disease. Stated time point: newly diagnosed GD, antithyroid drugs for less than 3 months. The TCR library used RNA extracted from PBMCs. CDR3-region Arm-PCR and iRepertoire HTBI primers produced the TCR beta libraries. TCRdb re-called the multiplex PCR reads with MiXCR, one entry per CDR3 protein. The table shows about 540,000 distinct CDR3 sequences, with less than 15% occurring only once. These data were likewise used in another study, on T cells in Graves' hyperthyroidism and ophthalmopathy.

The sequences come from peripheral blood mononuclear cells (PBMCs), collected at new diagnosis, from a patient treated with antithyroid drugs. These receptors originate from a man between 25 and 39 years old with Graves disease.

This clonotype was recorded a few times. The chain is built from TRBV4-2 and TRBJ2-1; D is possibly TRBD2 (6 bases). The CDR3 sequence is 16 residues long. V shed 1 base and J shed 2 bases, with 12 bases lying between them. The germline CDR1 and CDR2 sequences are LGHNA and YNFKEQ. DNA for the CDR3: TGTGCCAGCAGCCAAGGGGGGACTGTTGCCTACAATGAGCAGTTCTTC. Its translation: CASSQGGTVAYNEQFF.

The table lists this clonotype with many counts. V usage is TRBV10-3 and J usage is TRBJ2-2; D is unclear. There are 15 residues in the CDR3. Germline V lookup: CDR1 ENHRY, CDR2 SYGVKD. Trimming shortened V by 9 bases and J by 2 bases, and 16 bases separated the two germline ends. The CDR3 sequence is CAITPGSTNTGELFF. As DNA, the CDR3 is TGTGCCATTACCCCAGGCAGCACTAACACCGGGGAGCTGTTTTTT.

The table lists this clonotype with a few counts. This chain links TRBV27 with TRBJ2-7; 8 bases are a match to TRBD2. In germline, CDR1 is MNHEY, CDR2 SMNVEV (reference sequence). V lost 0 bases to trimming and J lost 2 bases; unmatched junction nucleotides: 3. This CDR3 has 15 amino acids. The CDR3 sequence is CASSLSSGNAYEQYF. The DNA for the CDR3 is TGTGCCAGCAGTTTATCTAGCGGGAACGCCTACGAGCAGTACTTC.

This clonotype was recorded many times. This rearrangement joins TRBV7-2 to TRBJ1-6; the match to TRBD1 covers 7 bases. The length of the CDR3 is 15 residues. Germline CDR1 SGHTA, CDR2 FQGNSA. With 0 bases clipped from V and 9 bases from J, the junction kept 5 bases outside the gene matches. In DNA, the CDR3 is TGTGCCAGCAGCTTAGCGGCTTCAGGGGGTTCACCCCTCCACTTT. Its translation is CASSLAASGGSPLHF.

This chain links TRBV10-3 with TRBJ1-2; tentative D call: TRBD1 (6 bases). The germline V gene encodes CDR1 ENHRY and CDR2 SYGVKD. Trimming cost V 0 bases and J 8 bases, with 16 bases left between them. This CDR3 spans 15 amino acids. This CDR3 reads CAISESIQQGGGYTF. For the CDR3, the DNA is TGTGCCATCAGTGAGTCGATTCAACAGGGAGGGGGCTACACCTTC.

In this sample, this clonotype turned up a few times. The chain links TRBV4-2 to TRBJ1-5, with D unclear. The CDR3 runs to 13 residues. Germline V gives CDR1 LGHNA, CDR2 YNFKEQ. The V end lost 0 bases, the J end lost 7 bases, and 7 bases lay between the germline ends. CDR3 protein: CASSQDGQQPQHF. CDR3 bases: TGTGCCAGCAGCCAAGACGGGCAGCAGCCCCAGCATTTT.

This clonotype was detected ten times or more. The chain has TRBV2 and TRBJ1-5; D uncertain. V was shortened by 6 bases and J by 0 bases, with 3 bases between the two germline ends. Germline values: CDR1 SNHLY, CDR2 FYNNEI. This CDR3 is 12 amino acids long. The CDR3: CASRDSNQPQHF. DNA for the CDR3: TGTGCCAGCAGAGATAGCAATCAGCCCCAGCATTTT.

This clonotype was picked up many times. The chain couples TRBV7-9 to TRBJ2-7; 9 bases line up with TRBD2. Germline V gene lookup returns CDR1 SEHNR and CDR2 FQNEAQ (reference sequence). The V segment lost 4 bases and the J segment 3 bases; nucleotides outside the gene matches: 7. This CDR3 spans 15 amino acids. The CDR3 coding sequence is TGTGCCAGCAGCTATAGCGGGAGAGGTTTCTACGAGCAGTACTTC. It translates to CASSYSGRGFYEQYF.

This clonotype was recorded a few times. The chain uses TRBV28 and TRBJ1-6, with D maybe TRBD1 (5 bases). CDR1 MDHEN and CDR2 SYDVKM come from the germline V gene. The CDR3 spans 20 residues. V lost 7 bases and J lost 0, with 25 bases in between. This CDR3 is CASIKLRGAGPSSYNSPLHF. Here the CDR3 DNA reads TGTGCCAGCATAAAGCTGAGGGGCGCGGGGCCAAGCTCCTATAATTCACCCCTCCACTTT.

There are many counts of this clonotype. The genes are TRBV12-3 or TRBV12-4 and TRBJ2-2, with TRBD2 as a possible D gene (5 bases). Trimming shortened V by 6 bases and J by 6 bases, and 17 bases separated the two germline ends. This CDR3 has 15 amino acids. CDR3 sequence (DNA): TGTGCCAGCAGCTTGGGCGGAGCGGCCCCCGGGGAGCTGTTTTTT. Translation gives CASSLGGAAPGELFF.

This clonotype was counted between two and nine times. The chain couples TRBV14 to TRBJ1-1; no definite D call. The V and J ends lost 3 bases and 0 bases respectively, with 5 bases between them. Germline V gives CDR1 SGHDN, CDR2 FVKESK. The CDR3 contains 13 residues. The CDR3 DNA reads TGTGCCAGCAGCCAGGAGCTGAACACTGAAGCTTTCTTT. It is translated as CASSQELNTEAFF.

This clonotype appeared a few times. One base away lies a much larger clone, so this may be a sequencing read error. V and J are TRBV6-5 and TRBJ2-3; D could derive from TRBD1 or TRBD2 (6 bases each). CDR3 length equals 17 residues. In germline, CDR1 is MNHEY, CDR2 SVGAGI. CDR3 sequence reads: CASSYTGGHLSTDTLYF. The CDR3 nucleotides read TGTGCCAGCAGTTACACTGGGGGGCACCTTAGCACAGATACGCTGTATTTT.

Turning to this clonotype: A much larger clone lies a single base off, so this may be a read error. The V call is TRBV7-9, the J call TRBJ1-2; 8 bases map to TRBD1. The CDR3 is made up of 15 amino acids. CDR1 and CDR2 from the germline V gene are SEHNR and FQNEAQ (reference sequence). CDR3 in DNA: TGTGCCAGCAGCCCTGGGACAGGATCTAACTATGGCTACGCCTTC. Residues: CASSPGTGSNYGYAF.

There are many counts of this clonotype. This chain joins TRBV7-8 and TRBJ2-7; the D gene could be TRBD1 or TRBD2 (5 bases each). This CDR3 is built from 13 residues. Trimming took 3 bases from V and 6 from J, leaving 12 bases between them. In germline, CDR1 is SGHVS, CDR2 FQNEAQ. CDR3 bases: TGTGCCAGCAGCTTTCTGAGAGGGGTCGAGCAGTACTTC. Residues: CASSFLRGVEQYF.

This clonotype was seen at least ten times. V is TRBV6-5 and J is TRBJ2-4; no clear D gene. The CDR3 sequence is 17 residues long. V was pared by 4 bases and J by 2 bases, with 18 bases between. Germline CDR1 and CDR2: MNHEY and SVGAGI. This CDR3 is CASSFFRARDTKNIQYF. The CDR3, as DNA: TGTGCCAGCAGTTTCTTCCGGGCTAGGGATACCAAAAACATTCAGTACTTC.

This clonotype has ten or more counts. The genes are TRBV6-9 and TRBJ1-1; D is possibly TRBD1 (6 bases). There are 12 residues in the CDR3. V was trimmed by 3 bases and J by 10 bases, leaving 12 bases between them. In germline, CDR1 is MNHGY, CDR2 SVAAGI. CDR3 residues: CASSYGGKAAFF. In DNA form, the CDR3 reads TGTGCCAGCAGTTACGGGGGCAAGGCAGCTTTCTTT.

The sample holds many counts of this clonotype. This chain connects TRBV27 to TRBJ1-2; D call uncertain. Per the germline V gene, CDR1 is MNHEY and CDR2 is SMNVEV (reference sequence). V lost 7 bases to trimming and J lost 2 bases, with 11 bases between them. This CDR3 has 13 residues. DNA for the CDR3: TGTGCCAGCAACGACGGGTCCAACTATGGCTACACCTTC. It specifies CASNDGSNYGYTF.

This clonotype has at least ten counts. The chain is built from TRBV9 and TRBJ2-2; D unclear. The CDR3 runs to 15 residues. Trimming removed 4 bases at V and 4 bases at J, with 14 bases between. From germline, CDR1 is SGDLS and CDR2 YYNGEE. CDR3 sequence (DNA): TGTGCCAGCAGCCTGGTCGGGTCTCTCACCGGGGAGCTGTTTTTT. Its protein is CASSLVGSLTGELFF. The variable domain in full, completed from reference TRBV9 and TRBJ2-2, reads DSGVTQTPKHLITATGQRVTLRCSPRSGDLSVYWYQQSLDQGLQFLIQYYNGEERAKGNILERFSAQQFPDLHSELNLSSLELGDSALYFCASSLVGSLTGELFFGEGSRLTVL.

This clonotype was detected many times. V and J are TRBV28 and TRBJ2-5, with D perhaps matching TRBD1 (6 bases). V was clipped by 10 bases and J by 1 base, with 19 bases between them. Germline V gene sequence: CDR1 MDHEN, CDR2 SYDVKM. The CDR3 length is 15 residues. CDR3 nucleotide sequence: TGTGCCACAGCCATATTGGGGGCAGCCCAAGAGACCCAGTACTTC. Amino acid sequence: CATAILGAAQETQYF.

This clonotype occurred a few times. This chain uses TRBV12-3 or TRBV12-4 with TRBJ1-5; D may be TRBD1 (5 bases). The ends were cut back, 5 bases at V and 5 bases at J, with 13 bases in the middle. The CDR3 consists of 14 residues. CDR3 sequence reads: CASSIGDFDQPQHF. The CDR3 DNA reads as TGTGCCAGCAGTATAGGGGATTTCGATCAGCCCCAGCATTTT.

The table lists this clonotype with many counts. V usage is TRBV12-3 or TRBV12-4 and J usage is TRBJ2-7; TRBD2 agrees at 8 bases. V shed 2 bases, J shed 4 bases, and the junction held 4 bases outside the gene matches. The CDR3 totals 14 residues. CDR3 protein: CASSLQRGHYEQYF. The DNA for the CDR3 is TGTGCCAGCAGTTTACAGCGGGGGCATTACGAGCAGTACTTC.

This clonotype was seen more than once but under ten times. One junction end disagrees with the germline gene, perhaps due to a read error. The rearrangement uses TRBV20-1 and TRBJ2-7, with D perhaps TRBD2 (6 bases). CDR1 is DFQATT and CDR2 is SNEGSKA in the germline V gene (reference sequence). The CDR3 has 14 amino acids. CDR3 nucleotide sequence: TGCAGCGGGTGGGGCGGGGCAAACTCCCACGAGCAGTACTTC. It encodes CSGWGGANSHEQYF.

This clonotype was counted only a few times. V gene TRBV19 combines with J gene TRBJ2-2, with D tentatively TRBD1 (6 bases). Trimming shortened V by 7 bases and J by 7 bases, and 16 bases separated the two germline ends. Looked up from germline, CDR1 is LNHDA and CDR2 is SQIVND (reference sequence). The CDR3 has 14 residues. The CDR3 is CASTNPPGDGELFF. The CDR3 DNA sequence: TGTGCCAGTACGAACCCCCCAGGGGACGGGGAGCTGTTTTTT.

The chain carries TRBV7-9 and TRBJ1-6; D call uncertain. Trimming left V 3 bases short and J 9 bases short, with 6 bases between. The V gene's germline CDR1 is SEHNR and CDR2 FQNEAQ (reference sequence). CDR3 size: 12 residues. The chain's CDR3 is CASSFGPSPLHF. The CDR3 DNA sequence: TGTGCCAGCAGCTTTGGACCTTCACCCCTCCACTTT.

This chain connects TRBV29-1 to TRBJ1-2; D perhaps matches TRBD1 (6 bases). Germline CDR1 SQVTM, CDR2 ANQGSEA. The germline V and J ends were trimmed by 3 bases and 7 bases, with 15 bases remaining between them. There are 13 residues in the CDR3. The CDR3 loop is CSVDLGGSGGYTF. CDR3 nucleotides: TGCAGCGTTGACCTCGGGGGCTCGGGTGGCTACACCTTC.

In the case of this clonotype: A read error is possible here, since a much larger clone lies one base away. The V and J genes are TRBV5-1 and TRBJ2-3; D remains ambiguous. V lost 0 bases to trimming and J lost 4 bases, with 12 bases between them. This CDR3 region has 15 residues. Germline V gives CDR1 SGHRS, CDR2 YFSETQ. The CDR3 nucleotides are TGCGCCAGCAGCTTGGAGGCAGACCCCCCAGATACGCAGTATTTT. Translating gives CASSLEADPPDTQYF.

As to this clonotype: One end of the junction fails to match germline, which may point to a read error. The chain couples TRBV10-2 to TRBJ2-7; no clear D gene. The CDR3 has 12 amino acids. Germline CDR1 reads WSHSY; CDR2 reads SAAADI. The CDR3 sequence is CASTSASCEQYF. Here the CDR3 DNA reads TGCGCCAGCACTTCGGCCTCCTGCGAGCAGTACTTC.